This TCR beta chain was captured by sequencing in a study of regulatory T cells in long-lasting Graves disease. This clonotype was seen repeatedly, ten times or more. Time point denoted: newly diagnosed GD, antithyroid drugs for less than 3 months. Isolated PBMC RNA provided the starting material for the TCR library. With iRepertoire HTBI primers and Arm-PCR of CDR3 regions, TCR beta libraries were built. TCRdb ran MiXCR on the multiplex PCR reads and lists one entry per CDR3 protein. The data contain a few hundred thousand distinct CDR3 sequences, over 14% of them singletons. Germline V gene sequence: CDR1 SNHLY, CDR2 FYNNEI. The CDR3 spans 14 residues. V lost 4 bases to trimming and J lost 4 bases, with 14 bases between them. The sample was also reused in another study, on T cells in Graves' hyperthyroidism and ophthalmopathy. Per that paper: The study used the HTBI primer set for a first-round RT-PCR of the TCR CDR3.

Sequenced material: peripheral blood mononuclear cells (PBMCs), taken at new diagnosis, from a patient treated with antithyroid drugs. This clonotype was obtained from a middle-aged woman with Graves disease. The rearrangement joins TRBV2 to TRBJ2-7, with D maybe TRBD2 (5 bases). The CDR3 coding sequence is TGTGCCAGCAGTGCTACGGGATCTGTTTACGAGCAGTACTTC. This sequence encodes CASSATGSVYEQYF.